The T cell receptor beta chain under discussion was sequenced for a study of cytomegalovirus exposure and HLA in healthy donors. About the research overall: Within the Caucasian-associated ancestry cluster were about 81% of the roughly 430 genotyped donors.

Primers included in the PCR were 60 Vbeta and 13 Jbeta primers. Method: immunoSEQ multiplex PCR; TCRdb's copy keeps in-frame clones and lacks some. The table includes some 120,000 clones, less than 80% detected once. Findings of the study overall: Per a later analysis, roughly 17,000 TCR beta sequences showed association with HLA alleles at 0.05 false discovery rate. Upon later analysis, TCR association rates were observed to vary by HLA locus, being highest for DRB1 and lowest for HLA-C.

Per germline, CDR1 SNHLY and CDR2 FYNNEI. The CDR3 loop spans 12 amino acids. The V and J ends lost 6 bases and 4 bases respectively, with 9 bases between them. Note on this clone: Its matching antigen is unknown.

The rearrangement uses TRBV2 and TRBJ1-2; D unclear. The clonotype originates from a man younger than 40 in good health and CMV-seronegative. What was sequenced was PBMCs. CDR3 sequence reads: CASSEGFYGYTF. For the CDR3, the DNA is TGTGCCAGCAGCGAGGGATTCTATGGCTACACCTTC. Looking up the rest from reference TRBV2 and TRBJ1-2 gives the full variable domain: EPEVTQTPSHQVTQMGQEVILRCVPISNHLYFYWYRQILGQKVEFLVSFYNNEISEKSEIFDDQFSVERPDGSNFTLKIRSTKLEDSAMYFCASSEGFYGYTFGSGTRLTVV.